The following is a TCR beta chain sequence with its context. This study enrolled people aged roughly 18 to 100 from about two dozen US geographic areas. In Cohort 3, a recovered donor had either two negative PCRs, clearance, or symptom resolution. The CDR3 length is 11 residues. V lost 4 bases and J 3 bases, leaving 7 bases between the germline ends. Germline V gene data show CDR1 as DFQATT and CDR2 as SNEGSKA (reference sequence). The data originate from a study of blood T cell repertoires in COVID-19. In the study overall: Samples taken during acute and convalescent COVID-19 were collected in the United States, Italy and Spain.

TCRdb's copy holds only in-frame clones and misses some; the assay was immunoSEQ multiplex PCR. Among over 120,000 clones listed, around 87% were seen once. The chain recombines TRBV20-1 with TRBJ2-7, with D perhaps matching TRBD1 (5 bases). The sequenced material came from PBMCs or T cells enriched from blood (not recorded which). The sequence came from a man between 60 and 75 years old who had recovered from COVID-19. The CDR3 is CSAMDIYEQYF. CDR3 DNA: TGCAGTGCTATGGACATCTACGAGCAGTACTTC.